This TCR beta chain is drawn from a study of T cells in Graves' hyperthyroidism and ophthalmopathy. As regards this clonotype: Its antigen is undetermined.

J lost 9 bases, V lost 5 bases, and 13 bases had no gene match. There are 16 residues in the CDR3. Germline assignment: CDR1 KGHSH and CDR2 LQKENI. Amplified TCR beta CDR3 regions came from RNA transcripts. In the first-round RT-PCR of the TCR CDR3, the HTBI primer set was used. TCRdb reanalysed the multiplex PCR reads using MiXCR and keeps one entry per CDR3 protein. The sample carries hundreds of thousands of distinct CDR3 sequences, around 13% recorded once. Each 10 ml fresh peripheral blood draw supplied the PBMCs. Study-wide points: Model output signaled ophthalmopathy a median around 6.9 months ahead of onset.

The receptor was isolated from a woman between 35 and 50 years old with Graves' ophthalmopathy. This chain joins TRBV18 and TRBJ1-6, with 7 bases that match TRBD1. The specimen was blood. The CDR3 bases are TGTGCCAGCTCAACCGACAGGGCGCAAGGGGGTTCACCCCTCCACTTT. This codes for CASSTDRAQGGSPLHF.